The rows below give T cell receptor beta chains drawn from one sample of a study of shared clonotypes between healthy human individuals. TCRdb's table, derived via immunoSEQ multiplex PCR, lists solely in-frame clones and lacks some. The data show millions of clones, approximately 90% seen once. Specimen: naive CD4+ T cells sorted from blood. These receptors were obtained from a man between 18 and 29 years old in good health. Each CDR3 is given with its conserved first and last residue. A D gene is named only where the DNA matches it firmly. Clone size is shown for a subset of rows, as once, few, many or a class of expanded clone.

D gene: TRBD1
V gene: TRBV4-1
J gene: TRBJ2-7
clone size: .
CDR3 protein: CASSRLTGGALADSYEQYF
CDR3 DNA: TGCGCCAGCAGCCGGCTGACAGGGGGCGCCCTAGCGGACTCCTACGAGCAGTACTTC

D gene: .
V gene: TRBV6-5
J gene: TRBJ2-7
clone size: .
CDR3 protein: CASGRTPYEQYF
CDR3 DNA: TGTGCCAGCGGGCGGACGCCCTACGAGCAGTACTTC

D gene: .
V gene: TRBV10-3
J gene: TRBJ2-7
clone size: .
CDR3 protein: CAVSGTGYEQYF
CDR3 DNA: TGTGCCGTTAGCGGGACAGGGTACGAGCAGTACTTC

D gene: TRBD1
V gene: TRBV5-1
J gene: TRBJ1-1
clone size: .
CDR3 protein: CASSSGGRSNTEAFF
CDR3 DNA: TGCGCCAGCAGCTCAGGGGGAAGGTCGAACACTGAAGCTTTCTTT

D gene: .
V gene: TRBV30
J gene: TRBJ1-6
clone size: .
CDR3 protein: CAWSVRISYNSPLHF
CDR3 DNA: TGTGCCTGGAGTGTTAGAATCTCCTATAATTCACCCCTCCACTTT

D gene: .
V gene: TRBV10-2
J gene: TRBJ2-7
clone size: .
CDR3 protein: CASRVAGARNEQYF
CDR3 DNA: TGCGCCAGCCGCGTGGCGGGGGCGCGCAACGAGCAGTACTTC

D gene: TRBD2
V gene: TRBV28
J gene: TRBJ2-3
clone size: .
CDR3 protein: CASSLSGSDTQYF
CDR3 DNA: TGTGCCAGCAGTCTTAGCGGGAGCGATACGCAGTATTTT

D gene: TRBD1
V gene: TRBV6-5
J gene: TRBJ2-7
clone size: .
CDR3 protein: CASSPPGGFNEQYF
CDR3 DNA: TGTGCCAGCAGTCCGCCAGGGGGTTTCAACGAGCAGTACTTC

D gene: TRBD2
V gene: TRBV6-6
J gene: TRBJ2-3
clone size: .
CDR3 protein: CASWTSDLKGTQYF
CDR3 DNA: TGTGCCAGCTGGACTAGCGACCTCAAGGGTACGCAGTATTTT

D gene: .
V gene: TRBV30
J gene: TRBJ1-1
clone size: .
CDR3 protein: CAWSVPESNTEAFF
CDR3 DNA: TGTGCCTGGAGTGTACCCGAGTCAAACACTGAAGCTTTCTTT

D gene: .
V gene: TRBV6-5
J gene: TRBJ1-3
clone size: .
CDR3 protein: CASRHTGTSGNTIYF
CDR3 DNA: TGTGCCAGCAGGCACACCGGGACATCAGGAAACACCATATATTTT

D gene: TRBD2
V gene: TRBV7-3
J gene: TRBJ2-1
clone size: .
CDR3 protein: CASSPGLAGDEQFF
CDR3 DNA: TGTGCCAGCAGCCCGGGGCTAGCGGGGGATGAGCAGTTCTTC

D gene: TRBD2
V gene: TRBV11-2
J gene: TRBJ2-2
clone size: .
CDR3 protein: CASSQIAGLTTGELFF
CDR3 DNA: TGTGCCAGCAGCCAGATAGCGGGGTTGACCACCGGGGAGCTGTTTTTT

D gene: TRBD1
V gene: TRBV4-1
J gene: TRBJ2-2
clone size: .
CDR3 protein: CASSRLGQENTGELFF
CDR3 DNA: TGCGCCAGCAGCCGACTTGGACAGGAGAACACCGGGGAGCTGTTTTTT

D gene: .
V gene: TRBV14
J gene: TRBJ2-7
clone size: .
CDR3 protein: CASSQALGLAPYEQYF
CDR3 DNA: TGTGCCAGCAGCCAGGCCCTTGGGCTAGCGCCCTACGAGCAGTACTTC

D gene: .
V gene: TRBV6-5
J gene: TRBJ2-7
clone size: .
CDR3 protein: CASSYSQRSYEQYF
CDR3 DNA: TGTGCCAGCAGTTACTCGCAGAGGTCCTACGAGCAGTACTTC

D gene: TRBD1
V gene: TRBV29-1
J gene: TRBJ2-7
clone size: .
CDR3 protein: CSVAGTGGDYEQYF
CDR3 DNA: TGCAGCGTTGCCGGGACAGGGGGGGACTACGAGCAGTACTTC

D gene: .
V gene: TRBV7-2
J gene: TRBJ2-1
clone size: .
CDR3 protein: CASSTDWGGNYNEQFF
CDR3 DNA: TGTGCCAGCAGCACGGACTGGGGCGGGAACTACAATGAGCAGTTCTTC

D gene: .
V gene: TRBV7-2
J gene: TRBJ2-5
clone size: .
CDR3 protein: CASSSQPGGETQYF
CDR3 DNA: TGTGCCAGCAGCTCCCAACCAGGGGGGGAGACCCAGTACTTC

D gene: TRBD1
V gene: TRBV6-6
J gene: TRBJ2-4
clone size: .
CDR3 protein: CASRDGTGDPNIQYF
CDR3 DNA: TGTGCCAGCAGAGACGGGACAGGGGACCCAAACATTCAGTACTTC

D gene: .
V gene: TRBV12-5
J gene: TRBJ1-1
clone size: .
CDR3 protein: CASGLAPPAGSMNTEAFF
CDR3 DNA: TGTGCTAGTGGTTTGGCACCACCCGCCGGGAGCATGAACACTGAAGCTTTCTTT

D gene: TRBD1
V gene: TRBV7-9
J gene: TRBJ2-2
clone size: .
CDR3 protein: CASSLGTGNTGELFF
CDR3 DNA: TGTGCCAGCAGCTTAGGGACAGGGAACACCGGGGAGCTGTTTTTT

D gene: TRBD2
V gene: TRBV5-1
J gene: TRBJ2-3
clone size: .
CDR3 protein: CASSLWTSGRGTDTQYF
CDR3 DNA: TGCGCCAGCAGCTTATGGACTAGCGGGAGAGGGACAGATACGCAGTATTTT

D gene: .
V gene: TRBV6-6
J gene: TRBJ1-4
clone size: .
CDR3 protein: CASSYGGPTNEKLFF
CDR3 DNA: TGTGCCAGCAGTTACGGGGGACCAACTAATGAAAAACTGTTTTTT

D gene: .
V gene: TRBV11-3
J gene: TRBJ2-7
clone size: .
CDR3 protein: CASSFNGRIGEQYF
CDR3 DNA: TGTGCCAGCAGCTTCAACGGGAGAATCGGCGAGCAGTACTTC

D gene: TRBD2
V gene: TRBV5-6
J gene: TRBJ2-1
clone size: .
CDR3 protein: CATTDLAGRYEQFF
CDR3 DNA: TGTGCCACGACGGACCTAGCGGGGAGATATGAGCAGTTCTTC

D gene: .
V gene: TRBV6-5
J gene: TRBJ2-7
clone size: .
CDR3 protein: CASSYTAGPYEQYF
CDR3 DNA: TGTGCCAGCAGTTACACCGCGGGACCTTACGAGCAGTACTTC

D gene: .
V gene: TRBV30
J gene: TRBJ2-2
clone size: .
CDR3 protein: CAWSQSNTGELFF
CDR3 DNA: TGTGCCTGGAGTCAATCGAACACCGGGGAGCTGTTTTTT

D gene: .
V gene: TRBV2
J gene: TRBJ2-2
clone size: .
CDR3 protein: CASSLEWTGELFF
CDR3 DNA: TGTGCCAGCAGTCTTGAATGGACCGGGGAGCTGTTTTTT

D gene: TRBD2
V gene: TRBV5-8
J gene: TRBJ2-3
clone size: once
CDR3 protein: CASSRWGGSRSTDTQYF
CDR3 DNA: TGTGCCAGCAGCCGGTGGGGGGGGTCGAGAAGCACAGATACGCAGTATTTT

D gene: .
V gene: TRBV11-2
J gene: TRBJ1-5
clone size: once
CDR3 protein: CASSPGPGQPQHF
CDR3 DNA: TGTGCCAGCAGCCCTGGTCCGGGTCAGCCCCAGCATTTT

D gene: .
V gene: TRBV18
J gene: TRBJ1-4
clone size: .
CDR3 protein: CASSPDGYLTNEKLFF
CDR3 DNA: TGTGCCAGCTCACCAGACGGGTACCTCACTAATGAAAAACTGTTTTTT

D gene: .
V gene: TRBV10-3
J gene: TRBJ2-7
clone size: once
CDR3 protein: CAIGTAVDEQYF
CDR3 DNA: TGTGCCATCGGGACCGCCGTGGACGAGCAGTACTTC

D gene: .
V gene: TRBV21-1
J gene: TRBJ1-4
clone size: .
CDR3 protein: CASSKAGTGRGEKLFF
CDR3 DNA: TGTGCCAGCAGCAAAGCGGGGACCGGACGGGGTGAAAAACTGTTTTTT

D gene: .
V gene: TRBV19
J gene: TRBJ1-6
clone size: .
CDR3 protein: CASTLDGTNSPLHF
CDR3 DNA: TGTGCCAGTACCCTGGACGGAACTAATTCACCCCTCCACTTT

D gene: .
V gene: TRBV7-2
J gene: TRBJ1-1
clone size: .
CDR3 protein: CASNPQIAGLVTEAFF
CDR3 DNA: TGTGCCAGCAACCCTCAGATCGCGGGCCTAGTGACTGAAGCTTTCTTT

D gene: .
V gene: TRBV6-1
J gene: TRBJ2-7
clone size: .
CDR3 protein: CGHHKREQYF
CDR3 DNA: TGTGGTCACCATAAGCGGGAGCAGTACTTC

D gene: .
V gene: TRBV6-4
J gene: TRBJ2-1
clone size: .
CDR3 protein: CASSDSFRFNEQFF
CDR3 DNA: TGTGCCAGCAGTGACTCGTTCAGGTTCAATGAGCAGTTCTTC

D gene: .
V gene: TRBV4-1
J gene: TRBJ2-3
clone size: once
CDR3 protein: CASSQEQRGTDTQYF
CDR3 DNA: TGCGCCAGCAGCCAAGAACAGCGGGGCACAGATACGCAGTATTTT

D gene: TRBD1
V gene: TRBV6-1
J gene: TRBJ1-1
clone size: .
CDR3 protein: CASSEAPDRAEAFF
CDR3 DNA: TGTGCCAGCAGTGAAGCCCCAGACAGGGCTGAAGCTTTCTTT

D gene: TRBD1
V gene: TRBV7-8
J gene: TRBJ1-1
clone size: .
CDR3 protein: CASSRRDRATEAFF
CDR3 DNA: TGTGCCAGCAGCCGCCGGGACAGGGCCACTGAAGCTTTCTTT

D gene: TRBD1
V gene: TRBV6-5
J gene: TRBJ2-5
clone size: .
CDR3 protein: CASSQQGALQETQYF
CDR3 DNA: TGTGCCAGCAGCCAACAGGGGGCTTTACAAGAGACCCAGTACTTC

D gene: .
V gene: TRBV5-1
J gene: TRBJ2-7
clone size: .
CDR3 protein: CASSPGERSSYEQYF
CDR3 DNA: TGCGCCAGCAGCCCGGGCGAAAGGTCCTCCTACGAGCAGTACTTC

D gene: .
V gene: TRBV5-6
J gene: TRBJ1-2
clone size: .
CDR3 protein: CASSLNGRGGYTF
CDR3 DNA: TGTGCCAGCAGCTTGAATGGGCGCGGTGGCTACACCTTC

D gene: .
V gene: TRBV19
J gene: TRBJ1-1
clone size: .
CDR3 protein: CASSIRGKTQWGTEAFF
CDR3 DNA: TGTGCCAGTAGTATTAGGGGTAAGACGCAATGGGGCACTGAAGCTTTCTTT

D gene: .
V gene: TRBV9
J gene: TRBJ2-2
clone size: .
CDR3 protein: CASSVAENTGELFF
CDR3 DNA: TGTGCCAGCAGCGTAGCGGAGAACACCGGGGAGCTGTTTTTT

D gene: .
V gene: TRBV7-2
J gene: TRBJ2-7
clone size: once
CDR3 protein: CASSLGDPRTYEQYF
CDR3 DNA: TGTGCCAGCAGCTTAGGTGACCCACGCACCTACGAGCAGTACTTC

D gene: .
V gene: TRBV5-1
J gene: TRBJ2-3
clone size: .
CDR3 protein: CASSLIADTSTDTQYF
CDR3 DNA: TGCGCCAGCAGCTTAATAGCGGATACTAGCACAGATACGCAGTATTTT

D gene: TRBD2
V gene: TRBV19
J gene: TRBJ2-2
clone size: once
CDR3 protein: CASLTSGRFSGGELFF
CDR3 DNA: TGTGCCAGTTTGACTAGCGGGAGGTTTTCCGGCGGGGAGCTGTTTTTT

D gene: .
V gene: TRBV6-1
J gene: TRBJ2-6
clone size: .
CDR3 protein: CASSPSRSGANVLTF
CDR3 DNA: TGTGCCAGCAGTCCTTCCCGCTCTGGGGCCAACGTCCTGACTTTC

D gene: .
V gene: TRBV30
J gene: TRBJ2-7
clone size: .
CDR3 protein: CAWSVRSEQYF
CDR3 DNA: TGTGCCTGGAGTGTACGTAGCGAGCAGTACTTC

D gene: TRBD1
V gene: TRBV6-4
J gene: TRBJ2-7
clone size: .
CDR3 protein: CASSDSGTERYEQYF
CDR3 DNA: TGTGCCAGCAGTGACTCTGGGACAGAACGCTACGAGCAGTACTTC

D gene: TRBD2
V gene: TRBV9
J gene: TRBJ2-1
clone size: .
CDR3 protein: CASSVVGLAGSISYNEQFF
CDR3 DNA: TGTGCCAGCAGCGTAGTGGGACTAGCGGGAAGTATCTCCTACAATGAGCAGTTCTTC

D gene: TRBD1
V gene: TRBV19
J gene: TRBJ2-4
clone size: .
CDR3 protein: CASRPAGQGDYIQYF
CDR3 DNA: TGTGCCAGTAGACCAGCGGGACAGGGGGATTACATTCAGTACTTC

D gene: .
V gene: TRBV27
J gene: TRBJ1-3
clone size: .
CDR3 protein: CAFGVSGNTIYF
CDR3 DNA: TGTGCCTTTGGGGTATCTGGAAACACCATATATTTT

D gene: .
V gene: TRBV10-2
J gene: TRBJ1-1
clone size: .
CDR3 protein: CASRDGAGVGNVLAFF
CDR3 DNA: TGCGCCAGCAGGGACGGGGCAGGGGTAGGGAATGTTCTGGCTTTCTTT

D gene: TRBD1
V gene: TRBV6-5
J gene: TRBJ1-1
clone size: .
CDR3 protein: CASSYRKTVQGGAFF
CDR3 DNA: TGTGCCAGCAGTTACCGCAAAACGGTCCAGGGGGGAGCTTTCTTT

D gene: .
V gene: TRBV7-7
J gene: TRBJ2-5
clone size: .
CDR3 protein: CASSLGDQETQYF
CDR3 DNA: TGTGCTAGCAGCTTAGGGGACCAAGAGACCCAGTACTTC

D gene: .
V gene: TRBV4-1
J gene: TRBJ2-4
clone size: .
CDR3 protein: CASSRGSGLGVEIQYF
CDR3 DNA: TGCGCCAGCAGCCGAGGTTCGGGGCTAGGGGTAGAGATTCAGTACTTC

D gene: .
V gene: TRBV9
J gene: TRBJ2-1
clone size: .
CDR3 protein: CASSVDLSSYNEQFF
CDR3 DNA: TGTGCCAGCAGCGTAGATCTGAGCTCCTACAATGAGCAGTTCTTC